This T cell receptor (beta chain) was captured in a study of blood T cell repertoires in COVID-19 (TCRdb year 2020). Regarding the study in general: The collaborator samples originated in the United States, Italy and Spain and spanned the acute and convalescent phases of COVID-19. The prospective study material was composed of cDNA or gDNA derived from T cells, B-cell-depleted T cells, or PBMCs. The dataset comprised deeply sampled blood TCRbeta repertoires from subjects exposed to, actively infected with, or recovered from COVID-19. A freely available public database, intended as a resource for researchers studying the immune response to SARS-CoV-2, is where the repertoires were released. The samples were drawn from the first 160 participants of the ongoing ImmuneRACE study and from roughly 1,300 subjects provided by 6 global collaborators. Sample metadata almost always included a de-identified subject ID, COVID-19 status, age in years and sex. Where HLA class I and class II types were available, the types were taken from metadata supplied by the sample provider, not from assay-based typing. Study-wide findings and limitations: The amount of clinical and demographic metadata varied by source and participant and was provided uncurated.

The immunoSEQ Assay, a bias-controlled multiplex PCR, was used to amplify TCRbeta CDR3 regions from genomic DNA. The authors' analysis ran thus. Nucleated cell counts per sample were estimated from amplification of reference gene primers within the assay. Sequence reads were collapsed and filtered to measure the absolute abundance of every unique TCRbeta CDR3 rearrangement. Productive Simpson clonality was computed per sample as the square root of Simpson's diversity index over productive rearrangements. Here the immuneACCESS table is served through TCRdb, limited to in-frame sequences with V and J called. Missing clones are a known gap in these copies; in checked studies unresolved V genes cover under half, and the rest lacks a known reason. V and J calls and clone size are those listed in that table; D and trimming were worked out from the DNA. Across this sample there are over 55,000 clones, with more than 85% seen only once. The top ten hold 7.4% of the sample.

The CDR3 runs 14 residues from the cysteine to the phenylalanine. The sequence is cut down to CDR3 DNA, 42 bases in frame from base 1. The germline V gene (reference sequence) supplies CDR1 LNHDA and CDR2 SQIVND. V is trimmed back by 8 bases and J by 7 bases, and the junction contains 11 bases that no gene match accounts for. Collaborating institutions collected whole blood in K2EDTA tubes following their own protocols. For TCRbeta analysis, collaborators shipped samples in one of three forms: frozen whole blood, isolated PBMCs, or DNA extracted from either of those sample types. Worth noting for this clone: Its antigen is not yet known. The sample holds no much larger clone one base away, and base qualities are not on file.

Recombination connected TRBV19 to TRBJ2-1; the central 7 bases match TRBD1. The sequenced material came from peripheral blood. This receptor was taken from a human donor with active COVID-19. The donor label of this sample is uncertain. The CDR3 in this case is CASRPPRGQNEQFF. DNA sequence: TGTGCCAGTCGACCGCCGAGGGGGCAAAATGAGCAGTTCTTC.